This TCR beta chain was sequenced for a study of technical replicates of blood from a few donors. The junction had 10 bases not matched to a gene; V was cut back by 3 bases and J by 4 bases. The germline V gene encodes CDR1 KGHSH and CDR2 LQKENI. The CDR3 contains 17 residues. Sequenced by immunoSEQ multiplex PCR; TCRdb stores in-frame clones only, minus some. Counted here are over 80,000 clones, about 95% occurring once; the ten biggest clones make up roughly 0.35%. V and J are TRBV18 and TRBJ2-1; 9 positions agree with TRBD2. The sequencing input was T cells isolated from PBMCs. The source of this sequence is a human donor in good health. The CDR3 nucleotides are TGTGCCAGCTCACCGCCCGCGGCTAGCGGGAAATACAATGAGCAGTTCTTC. As protein: CASSPPAASGKYNEQFF.